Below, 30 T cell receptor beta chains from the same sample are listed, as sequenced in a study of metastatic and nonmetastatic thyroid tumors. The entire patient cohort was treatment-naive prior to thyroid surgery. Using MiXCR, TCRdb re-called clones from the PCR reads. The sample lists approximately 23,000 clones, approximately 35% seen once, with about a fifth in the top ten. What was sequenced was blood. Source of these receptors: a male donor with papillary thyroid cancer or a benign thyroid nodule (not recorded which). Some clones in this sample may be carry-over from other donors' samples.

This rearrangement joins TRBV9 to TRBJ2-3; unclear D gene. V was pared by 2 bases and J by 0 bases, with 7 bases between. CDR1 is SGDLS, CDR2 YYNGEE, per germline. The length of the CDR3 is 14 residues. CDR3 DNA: TGTGCCAGCAGCGTCTACTCCAGCACAGATACGCAGTATTTT. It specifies CASSVYSSTDTQYF.

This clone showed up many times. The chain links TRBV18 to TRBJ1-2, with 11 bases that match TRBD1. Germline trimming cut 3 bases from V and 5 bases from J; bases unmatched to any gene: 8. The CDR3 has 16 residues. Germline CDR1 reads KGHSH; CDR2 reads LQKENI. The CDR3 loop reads CASSPNGQGADYGYTF. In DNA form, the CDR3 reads TGTGCCAGCTCACCGAATGGACAGGGGGCAGATTATGGCTACACCTTC.

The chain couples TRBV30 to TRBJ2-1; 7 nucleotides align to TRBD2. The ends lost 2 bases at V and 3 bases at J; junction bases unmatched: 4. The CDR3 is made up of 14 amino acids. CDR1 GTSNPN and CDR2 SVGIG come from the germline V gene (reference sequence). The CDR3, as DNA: TGTGCCTGGAGTCCTAAGCGGGGCTACAATGAGCAGTTCTTC. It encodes CAWSPKRGYNEQFF. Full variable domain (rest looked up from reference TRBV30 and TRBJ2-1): SQTIHQWPATLVQPVGSPLSLECTVEGTSNPNLYWYRQAAGRGLQLLFYSVGIGQISSEVPQNLSASRPQDRQFILSSKKLLLSDSGFYLCAWSPKRGYNEQFFGPGTRLTVL.

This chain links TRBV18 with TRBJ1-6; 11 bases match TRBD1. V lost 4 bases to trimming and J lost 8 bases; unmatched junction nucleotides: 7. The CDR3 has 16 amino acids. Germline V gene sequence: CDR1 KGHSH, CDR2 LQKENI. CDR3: CASSRTQGQGDSPLHF. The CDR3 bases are TGTGCCAGCTCACGTACGCAGGGACAGGGGGATTCACCCCTCCACTTT.

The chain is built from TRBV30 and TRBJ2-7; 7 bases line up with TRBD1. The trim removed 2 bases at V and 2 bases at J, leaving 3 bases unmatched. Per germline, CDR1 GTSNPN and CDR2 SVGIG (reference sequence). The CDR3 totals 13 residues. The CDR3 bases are TGTGCCTGGAGTATGCAGGGGGCCTACGAGCAGTACTTC. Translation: CAWSMQGAYEQYF.

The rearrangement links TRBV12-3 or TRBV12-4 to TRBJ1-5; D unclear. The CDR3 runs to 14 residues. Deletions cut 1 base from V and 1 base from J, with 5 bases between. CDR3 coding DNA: TGTGCCAGCAGTTTAGGAGCGAGCAATCAGCCCCAGCATTTT. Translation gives CASSLGASNQPQHF.

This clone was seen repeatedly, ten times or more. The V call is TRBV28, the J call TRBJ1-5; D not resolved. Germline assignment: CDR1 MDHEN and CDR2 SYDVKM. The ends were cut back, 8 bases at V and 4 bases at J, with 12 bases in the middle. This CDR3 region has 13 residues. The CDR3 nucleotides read TGTGCCAGCTTCTCGGACGGGAATCAGCCCCAGCATTTT. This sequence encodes CASFSDGNQPQHF.

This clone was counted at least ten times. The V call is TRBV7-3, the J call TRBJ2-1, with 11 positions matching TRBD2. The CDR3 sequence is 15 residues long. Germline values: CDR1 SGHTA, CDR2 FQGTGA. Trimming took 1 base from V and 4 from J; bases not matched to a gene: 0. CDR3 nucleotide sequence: TGTGCCAGCAGCTTAAGACTAGCGGGGTACAATGAGCAGTTCTTC. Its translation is CASSLRLAGYNEQFF.

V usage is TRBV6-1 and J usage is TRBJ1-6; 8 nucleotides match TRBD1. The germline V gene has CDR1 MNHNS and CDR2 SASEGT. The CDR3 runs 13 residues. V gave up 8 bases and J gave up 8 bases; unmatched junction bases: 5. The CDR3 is CASRGQEDSPLHF. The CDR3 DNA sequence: TGTGCCAGCCGGGGACAGGAGGATTCACCCCTCCACTTT.

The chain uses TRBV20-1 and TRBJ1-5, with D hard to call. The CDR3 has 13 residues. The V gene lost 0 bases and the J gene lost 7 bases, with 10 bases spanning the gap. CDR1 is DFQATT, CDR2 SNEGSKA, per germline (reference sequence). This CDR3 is CSARDLHGQPQHF. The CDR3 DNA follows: TGCAGTGCTAGAGATCTACACGGACAGCCCCAGCATTTT.

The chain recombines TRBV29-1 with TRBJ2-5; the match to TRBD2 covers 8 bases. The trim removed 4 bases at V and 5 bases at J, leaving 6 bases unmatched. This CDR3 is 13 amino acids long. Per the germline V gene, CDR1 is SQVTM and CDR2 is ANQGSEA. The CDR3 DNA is TGCAGCGTTGGAGCTAGCGGGTGGGAGACCCAGTACTTC. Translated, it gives CSVGASGWETQYF.

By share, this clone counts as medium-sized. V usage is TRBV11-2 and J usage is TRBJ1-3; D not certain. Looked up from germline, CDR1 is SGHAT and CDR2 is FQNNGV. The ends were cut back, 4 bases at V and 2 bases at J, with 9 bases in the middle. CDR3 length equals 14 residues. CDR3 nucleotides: TGTGCCAGCAGCTCACCAGAGGCTGGAAACACCATATATTTT. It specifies CASSSPEAGNTIYF.

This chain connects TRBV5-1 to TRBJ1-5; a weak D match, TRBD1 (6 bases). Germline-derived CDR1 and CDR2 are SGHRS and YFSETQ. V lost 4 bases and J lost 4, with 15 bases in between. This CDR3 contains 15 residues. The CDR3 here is CASSPGGRVNQPQHF. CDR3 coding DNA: TGCGCCAGCAGCCCCGGGGGCAGGGTAAATCAGCCCCAGCATTTT.

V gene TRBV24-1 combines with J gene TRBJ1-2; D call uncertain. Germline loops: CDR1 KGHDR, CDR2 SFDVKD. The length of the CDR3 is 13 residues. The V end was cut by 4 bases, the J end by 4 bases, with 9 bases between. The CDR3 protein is CATSEREGYGYTF. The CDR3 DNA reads TGTGCCACCAGTGAGAGAGAAGGCTATGGCTACACCTTC.

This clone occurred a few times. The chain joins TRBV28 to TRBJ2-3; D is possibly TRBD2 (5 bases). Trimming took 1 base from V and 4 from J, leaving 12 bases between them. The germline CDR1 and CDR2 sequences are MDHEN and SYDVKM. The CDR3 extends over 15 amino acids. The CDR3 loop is CASSLFLREPDTQYF. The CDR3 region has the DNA TGTGCCAGCAGTTTATTCCTAAGGGAGCCAGATACGCAGTATTTT.

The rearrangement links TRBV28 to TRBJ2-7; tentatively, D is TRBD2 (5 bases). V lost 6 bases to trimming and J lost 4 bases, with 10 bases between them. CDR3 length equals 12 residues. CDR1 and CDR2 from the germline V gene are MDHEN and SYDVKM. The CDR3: CASRDLRYEQYF. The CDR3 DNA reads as TGTGCCAGCAGGGACTTAAGGTACGAGCAGTACTTC.

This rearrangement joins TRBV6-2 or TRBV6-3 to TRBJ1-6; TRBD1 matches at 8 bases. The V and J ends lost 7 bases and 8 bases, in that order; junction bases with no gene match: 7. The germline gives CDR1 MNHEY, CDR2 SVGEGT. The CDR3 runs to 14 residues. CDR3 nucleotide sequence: TGTGCCAGCACCAGGACAGGGAGGTATTCACCCCTCCACTTT. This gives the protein CASTRTGRYSPLHF.

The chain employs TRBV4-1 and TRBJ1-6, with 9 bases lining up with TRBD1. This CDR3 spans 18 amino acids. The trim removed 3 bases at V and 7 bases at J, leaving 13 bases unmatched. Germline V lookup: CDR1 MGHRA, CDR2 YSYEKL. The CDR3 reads CASSHGKGTGRKNSPLHF. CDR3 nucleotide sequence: TGCGCCAGCAGCCACGGAAAAGGGACAGGGAGAAAAAATTCACCCCTCCACTTT.

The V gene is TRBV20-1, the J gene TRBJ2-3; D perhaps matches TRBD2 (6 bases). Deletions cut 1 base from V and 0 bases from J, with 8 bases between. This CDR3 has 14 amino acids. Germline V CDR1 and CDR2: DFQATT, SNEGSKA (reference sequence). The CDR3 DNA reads TGCAGTGCTAGAGGACTAGTCAGCACAGATACGCAGTATTTT. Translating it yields CSARGLVSTDTQYF.

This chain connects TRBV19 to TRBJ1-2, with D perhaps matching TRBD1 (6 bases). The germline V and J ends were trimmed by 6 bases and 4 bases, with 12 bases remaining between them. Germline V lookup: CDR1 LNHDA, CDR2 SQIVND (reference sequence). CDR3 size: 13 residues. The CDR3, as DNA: TGTGCCAGTAGGAGGGACAATAGCTATGGCTACACCTTC. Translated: CASRRDNSYGYTF.

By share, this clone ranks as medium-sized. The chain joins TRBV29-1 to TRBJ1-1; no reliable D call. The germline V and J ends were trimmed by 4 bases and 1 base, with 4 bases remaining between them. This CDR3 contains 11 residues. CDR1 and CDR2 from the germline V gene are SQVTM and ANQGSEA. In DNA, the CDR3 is TGCAGCGTTGGTAAGAACACTGAAGCTTTCTTT. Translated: CSVGKNTEAFF.

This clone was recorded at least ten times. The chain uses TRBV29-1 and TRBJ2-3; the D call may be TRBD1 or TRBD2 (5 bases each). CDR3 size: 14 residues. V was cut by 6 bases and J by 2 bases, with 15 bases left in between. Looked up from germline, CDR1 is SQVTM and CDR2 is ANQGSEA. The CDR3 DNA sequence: TGCAGCGTCGGGGCGGGCGGAGTCACAGATACGCAGTATTTT. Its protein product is CSVGAGGVTDTQYF.

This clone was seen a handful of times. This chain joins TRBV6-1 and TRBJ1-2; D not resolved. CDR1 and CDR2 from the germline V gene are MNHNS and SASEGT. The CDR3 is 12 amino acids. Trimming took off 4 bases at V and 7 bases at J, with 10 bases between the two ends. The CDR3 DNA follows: TGTGCCAGCAGTGCCACGGGAGGTGGCTACACCTTC. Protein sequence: CASSATGGGYTF.

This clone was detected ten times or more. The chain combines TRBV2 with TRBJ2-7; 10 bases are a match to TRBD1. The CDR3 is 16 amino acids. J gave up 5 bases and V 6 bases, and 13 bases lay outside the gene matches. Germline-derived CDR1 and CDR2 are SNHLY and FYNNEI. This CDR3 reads CASSALTGTGVNEQYF. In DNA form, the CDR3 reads TGTGCCAGCAGCGCACTCACCGGGACAGGGGTGAACGAGCAGTACTTC.

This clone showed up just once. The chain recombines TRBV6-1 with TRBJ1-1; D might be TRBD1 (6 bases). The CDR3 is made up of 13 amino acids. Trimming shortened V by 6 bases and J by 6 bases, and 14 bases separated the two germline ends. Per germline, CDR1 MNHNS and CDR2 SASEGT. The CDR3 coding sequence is TGTGCCAGCAGGGTACAGGGTAGGGCTGAAGCTTTCTTT. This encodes CASRVQGRAEAFF.

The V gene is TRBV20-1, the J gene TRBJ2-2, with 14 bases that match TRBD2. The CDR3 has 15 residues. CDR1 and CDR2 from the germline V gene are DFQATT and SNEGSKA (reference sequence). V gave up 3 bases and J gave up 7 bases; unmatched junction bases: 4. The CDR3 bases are TGCAGTGCTAGGCCGGGACTAGCGGGGGTCGGGGAGCTGTTTTTT. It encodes CSARPGLAGVGELFF.

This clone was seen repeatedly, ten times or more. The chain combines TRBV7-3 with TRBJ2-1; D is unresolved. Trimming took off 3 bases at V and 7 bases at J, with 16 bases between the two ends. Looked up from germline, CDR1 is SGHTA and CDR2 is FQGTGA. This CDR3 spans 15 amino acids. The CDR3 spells CASSLGRAAQNEQFF. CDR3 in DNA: TGTGCCAGCAGCTTGGGTCGGGCGGCCCAAAATGAGCAGTTCTTC. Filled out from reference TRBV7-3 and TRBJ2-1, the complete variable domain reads GAGVSQTPSNKVTEKGKYVELRCDPISGHTALYWYRQSLGQGPEFLIYFQGTGAADDSGLPNDRFFAVRPEGSVSTLKIQRTERGDSAVYLCASSLGRAAQNEQFFGPGTRLTVL.

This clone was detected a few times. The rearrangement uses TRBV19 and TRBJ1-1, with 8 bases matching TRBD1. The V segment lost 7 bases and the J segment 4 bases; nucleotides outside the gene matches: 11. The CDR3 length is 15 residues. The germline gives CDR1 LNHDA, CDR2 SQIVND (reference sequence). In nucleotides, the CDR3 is TGTGCCAGTACTACGAGACAGGGGTGGTTCACTGAAGCTTTCTTT. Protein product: CASTTRQGWFTEAFF.

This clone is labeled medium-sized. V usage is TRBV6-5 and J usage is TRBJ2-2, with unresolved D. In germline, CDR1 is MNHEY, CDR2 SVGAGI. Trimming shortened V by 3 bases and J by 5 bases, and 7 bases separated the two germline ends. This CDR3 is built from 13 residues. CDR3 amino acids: CASSYQDTGELFF. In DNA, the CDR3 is TGTGCCAGCAGTTATCAGGATACCGGGGAGCTGTTTTTT.

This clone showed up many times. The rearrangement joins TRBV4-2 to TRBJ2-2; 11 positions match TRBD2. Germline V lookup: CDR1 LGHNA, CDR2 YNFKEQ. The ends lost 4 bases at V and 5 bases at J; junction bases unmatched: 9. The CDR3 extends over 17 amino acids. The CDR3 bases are TGTGCCAGCAGCCCCTCACACCGGACTAGCGGGACCGGGGAGCTGTTTTTT. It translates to CASSPSHRTSGTGELFF.